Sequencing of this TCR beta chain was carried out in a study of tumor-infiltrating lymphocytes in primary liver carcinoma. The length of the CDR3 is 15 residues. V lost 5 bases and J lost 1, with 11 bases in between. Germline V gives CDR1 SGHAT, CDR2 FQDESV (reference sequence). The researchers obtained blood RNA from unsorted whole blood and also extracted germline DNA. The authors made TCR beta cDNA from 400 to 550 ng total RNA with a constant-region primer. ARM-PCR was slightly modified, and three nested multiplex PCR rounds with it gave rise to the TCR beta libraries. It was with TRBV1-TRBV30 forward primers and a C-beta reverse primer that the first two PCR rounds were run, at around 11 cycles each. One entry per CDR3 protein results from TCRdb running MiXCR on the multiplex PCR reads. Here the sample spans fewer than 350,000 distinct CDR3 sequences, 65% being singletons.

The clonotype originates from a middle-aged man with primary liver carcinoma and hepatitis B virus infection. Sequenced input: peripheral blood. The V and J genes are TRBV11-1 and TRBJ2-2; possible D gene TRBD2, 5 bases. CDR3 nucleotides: TGTGCCAGCAGCCCCTGGAGGAGGAACACCGGGGAGCTGTTTTTT. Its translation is CASSPWRRNTGELFF. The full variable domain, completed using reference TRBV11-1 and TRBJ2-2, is EAEVAQSPRYKITEKSQAVAFWCDPISGHATLYWYRQILGQGPELLVQFQDESVVDDSQLPKDRFSAERLKGVDSTLKIQPAELGDSAMYLCASSPWRRNTGELFFGEGSRLTVL.